The sequence of this T cell receptor (beta chain) was determined in a study of shared clonotypes between healthy human individuals. Naivety among CD8 cells was defined by CD45RO negativity and positive CCR7 selection, thereby excluding terminally differentiated effector memory CD45RA+ cells. About this clone itself: Its antigen remains unknown.

Study-wide findings and caveats: Sampling covered blood only; tissue repertoires likely differ.

The CDR3 runs to 16 residues. Germline lookup yields CDR1 SGDLS and CDR2 YYNGEE. The V gene lost 4 bases and the J gene lost 5 bases, with 22 bases spanning the gap. Deep level was the assay's run setting. Clones were read by immunoSEQ multiplex PCR, and TCRdb kept only the in-frame ones, dropping some. The sample consists of some 1,900,000 clones, 85% to 95% of them appearing once. Sequencing was performed on naive CD8+ T cells sorted from blood. The TCR was taken from a man between 18 and 35 years old in good health. V usage is TRBV9 and J usage is TRBJ2-7; no definite D call. CDR3: CASSPNSDLNPHEQYF. In DNA, the CDR3 is TGTGCCAGCAGCCCCAATTCCGACCTTAATCCCCACGAGCAGTACTTC.